The 29 T cell receptor beta chains below all came from one sample that was sequenced in a study of T cell repertoires in cytomegalovirus infection. MiXCR, applied by TCRdb to the reads, yields one record per CDR3 protein. Of 680,000 or so distinct CDR3 sequences in the sample, 35% to 45% are singletons; the top ten hold 2.5% to 3.5%. Sequencing input: PBMCs. These receptors were obtained from a human donor in good health (CMV status not recorded). Some clones in this sample may be carry-over from other donors' samples.

The genes are TRBV12-3 or TRBV12-4 and TRBJ1-5; 8 bases agree with TRBD1. V shed 5 bases, J shed 7 bases, and the junction held 13 bases outside the gene matches. This CDR3 is built from 16 residues. In DNA, the CDR3 is TGTGCCAGCAGTCCGGGGGGCAGGGGGCAGGGACAGCCCCAGCATTTT. Protein product: CASSPGGRGQGQPQHF.

J is TRBJ2-2 and V is TRBV7-2; D perhaps matches TRBD2 (5 bases). Per the germline V gene, CDR1 is SGHTA and CDR2 is FQGNSA. The CDR3 is 14 amino acids. V dropped 2 bases and J dropped 6 bases, with 10 bases sitting between them. The CDR3 spells CASSLTPGAGELFF. The CDR3 coding sequence is TGTGCCAGCAGCTTAACCCCCGGGGCCGGGGAGCTGTTTTTT.

This chain links TRBV20-1 with TRBJ2-7; TRBD1 agrees at 10 bases. The CDR3 loop spans 13 amino acids. The germline V gene encodes CDR1 DFQATT and CDR2 SNEGSKA (reference sequence). V was pared by 3 bases and J by 3 bases, with 2 bases of the junction left unmatched. DNA of the CDR3: TGCAGTGCTAGTCGGACAGGGGGCTACGAGCAGTACTTC. The encoded protein is CSASRTGGYEQYF.

V and J are TRBV20-1 and TRBJ2-7, with 13 positions matching TRBD2. With 4 bases clipped from V and 2 bases from J, the junction kept 8 bases outside the gene matches. The CDR3 loop spans 16 amino acids. Germline loops: CDR1 DFQATT, CDR2 SNEGSKA (reference sequence). CDR3 coding DNA: TGCAGTGCTACCGGGACTAGCGGGAAATGGACCTACGAGCAGTACTTC. Translation gives CSATGTSGKWTYEQYF.

This clonotype was seen more than once but under ten times. The chain recombines TRBV28 with TRBJ2-1; perhaps TRBD1 as D (6 bases). The ends were cut back, 4 bases at V and 5 bases at J, with 9 bases in the middle. The CDR3 consists of 13 residues. The germline gives CDR1 MDHEN, CDR2 SYDVKM. The CDR3: CASSYPGDNEQFF. The CDR3 DNA is TGTGCCAGCAGTTACCCAGGGGACAATGAGCAGTTCTTC.

This clonotype was seen more than once but under ten times. CDR3 sequence (DNA): TGTGCCAGCACCCCACCGGGACTAGCGTCCTACGAGCAGTACTTC. Protein: CASTPPGLASYEQYF. The chain carries TRBV28 and TRBJ2-7; 10 bases line up with TRBD2. Germline-derived CDR1 and CDR2 are MDHEN and SYDVKM. This CDR3 has 15 residues. V was clipped by 7 bases and J by 1 base; unmatched bases: 7.

V is TRBV10-3 and J is TRBJ2-3, with D uncertain. Trimming removed 6 bases at V and 2 bases at J, with 9 bases between. The CDR3 has 13 residues. CDR1 ENHRY and CDR2 SYGVKD come from the germline V gene. CDR3 amino acids: CAISLDFTDTQYF. The DNA for the CDR3 is TGTGCCATCAGCCTCGACTTCACAGATACGCAGTATTTT.

CDR3 in amino acids: CASSPTWTGQGRETQYF. In DNA, the CDR3 is TGTGCCAGCAGCCCCACCTGGACGGGACAGGGAAGAGAGACCCAGTACTTC. The chain recombines TRBV7-9 with TRBJ2-5, with 9 bases aligning to TRBD1. The CDR3 totals 17 residues. Losses at the gene ends were 5 bases for V and 4 bases for J; bases not matched to a gene: 14. CDR1 and CDR2 from the germline V gene are SEHNR and FQNEAQ (reference sequence).

This clonotype appeared many times. This chain uses TRBV28 with TRBJ2-2; D unclear. Between the trimmed V and J ends, which lost 7 bases and 3 bases, there was a span of 3 bases. This CDR3 is 11 amino acids long. Germline loops: CDR1 MDHEN, CDR2 SYDVKM. CDR3 residues: CASTDTGELFF. The CDR3 DNA reads TGTGCCAGCACGGACACCGGGGAGCTGTTTTTT.

V and J are TRBV29-1 and TRBJ1-1, with a tentative D call TRBD1 (6 bases). Trimming cost V 1 base and J 3 bases, with 15 bases left between them. There are 15 residues in the CDR3. In germline, CDR1 is SQVTM, CDR2 ANQGSEA. CDR3 nucleotide sequence: TGCAGCGTTGAAGTTGGACAGTCGGTGGACACTGAAGCTTTCTTT. Translated: CSVEVGQSVDTEAFF.

The rearrangement uses TRBV7-2 and TRBJ1-2, with D uncertain. This CDR3 has 15 amino acids. Deletions cut 0 bases from V and 8 bases from J, with 16 bases between. In germline, CDR1 is SGHTA, CDR2 FQGNSA. The DNA for the CDR3 is TGTGCCAGCAGCTTAGCACCGGACCGTCCGGGGGGCTACACCTTC. Protein sequence: CASSLAPDRPGGYTF.

V is TRBV11-2 and J is TRBJ2-7, with D possibly being TRBD1 (6 bases). V lost 3 bases, J lost 0 bases, and 18 bases lay in between. The CDR3 runs 17 residues. The germline V gene encodes CDR1 SGHAT and CDR2 FQNNGV. The CDR3 here is CASSLSIPGHSSYEQYF. The CDR3 DNA sequence: TGTGCCAGCAGCTTGTCTATCCCGGGACATTCCTCCTACGAGCAGTACTTC.

The chain uses TRBV24-1 and TRBJ2-3, with 9 bases aligning to TRBD1. The CDR3 spans 17 residues. Per germline, CDR1 KGHDR and CDR2 SFDVKD. The V gene end was trimmed by 1 base and the J gene end by 5 bases; junction bases not matched to a gene: 9. CDR3 amino acids: CATSDFDRTGEGDTQYF. The CDR3 DNA sequence: TGTGCCACCAGTGATTTCGACCGGACAGGGGAAGGAGATACGCAGTATTTT.

A few counts support this clonotype. This chain joins TRBV25-1 and TRBJ2-1, with D unresolved. Germline V lookup: CDR1 MGHDK, CDR2 SYGVNS. Between the trimmed V and J ends, which lost 4 bases and 8 bases, there was a span of 12 bases. The CDR3 extends over 13 amino acids. The CDR3 nucleotides read TGTGCCAGCAGTGGAGGTTTGGGGTATGAGCAGTTCTTC. The encoded protein is CASSGGLGYEQFF. Full variable domain (rest looked up from reference TRBV25-1 and TRBJ2-1): EADIYQTPRYLVIGTGKKITLECSQTMGHDKMYWYQQDPGMELHLIHYSYGVNSTEKGDLSSESTVSRIRTEHFPLTLESARPSHTSQYLCASSGGLGYEQFFGPGTRLTVL.

V usage is TRBV19 and J usage is TRBJ2-6; D not resolved. V lost 3 bases and J 1 base, leaving 7 bases between the germline ends. This CDR3 comprises 15 residues. Per the germline V gene, CDR1 is LNHDA and CDR2 is SQIVND (reference sequence). CDR3 sequence: CASSMSASGANVLTF. DNA for the CDR3: TGTGCCAGTAGTATGTCTGCTTCTGGGGCCAACGTCCTGACTTTC.

The rearrangement links TRBV5-1 to TRBJ2-1, with 9 bases aligning to TRBD1. The CDR3 is 15 amino acids. From germline, CDR1 is SGHRS and CDR2 YFSETQ. The ends lost 4 bases at V and 5 bases at J; junction bases unmatched: 7. CDR3 sequence reads: CASSASGTGNNEQFF. CDR3 bases: TGCGCCAGCAGCGCGTCCGGGACAGGGAACAATGAGCAGTTCTTC.

The chain joins TRBV12-3 or TRBV12-4 to TRBJ1-5; 10 bases are a match to TRBD1. V was pared by 3 bases and J by 2 bases, with 4 bases of the junction left unmatched. The CDR3 is 16 amino acids. The CDR3 coding sequence is TGTGCCAGCAGTTTGTTAGGGACAGGGGGCAATCAGCCCCAGCATTTT. It is translated as CASSLLGTGGNQPQHF.

This clonotype was observed a handful of times. V and J are TRBV6-2 or TRBV6-3 and TRBJ2-2; 13 nucleotides agree with TRBD2. CDR1 is MNHEY and CDR2 is SVGEGT in the germline V gene. This CDR3 is built from 19 residues. Trimming took 7 bases from V and 1 from J; bases not matched to a gene: 12. CDR3 protein: CASTRGTGTSGKNTGELFF. CDR3 bases: TGTGCCAGCACCAGGGGGACCGGGACTAGCGGGAAGAACACCGGGGAGCTGTTTTTT.

The V gene is TRBV6-6, the J gene TRBJ2-1, with D possibly TRBD2 on 6 matching bases. Germline CDR1 is MNHNY and CDR2 is SVGAGI (reference sequence). The CDR3 totals 15 residues. V was trimmed by 5 bases and J by 2 bases, leaving 13 bases between them. The CDR3 spells CASSPPAGTYNEQFF. The CDR3 nucleotides read TGTGCCAGCAGTCCCCCAGCGGGTACCTACAATGAGCAGTTCTTC.

This clonotype was recorded many times. The chain is built from TRBV7-8 and TRBJ2-3, with 12 bases identical to TRBD2. Losses at the gene ends were 3 bases for V and 3 bases for J; bases not matched to a gene: 7. This CDR3 comprises 17 residues. Germline V lookup: CDR1 SGHVS, CDR2 FQNEAQ. CDR3 amino acids: CASSLRLAGVLTDTQYF. CDR3 coding DNA: TGTGCCAGCAGCTTGCGACTAGCGGGAGTTCTGACAGATACGCAGTATTTT.

This clonotype was recorded a few times. The CDR3 is CASSLEAGGGYTF. CDR3 sequence (DNA): TGTGCCAGCAGCTTGGAGGCAGGAGGAGGCTACACCTTC. The rearrangement joins TRBV5-5 to TRBJ1-2; D remains ambiguous. V lost 0 bases to trimming and J lost 8 bases, with 11 bases between them. This CDR3 contains 13 residues. CDR1 is SGHKS and CDR2 is YYEKEE in the germline V gene (reference sequence).

V and J are TRBV11-3 and TRBJ1-5; possible D gene TRBD1, 5 bases. V lost 5 bases and J 3 bases, leaving 14 bases between the germline ends. Per the germline V gene, CDR1 is SGHNT and CDR2 is YENEEA. The CDR3 is made up of 15 amino acids. CDR3 in amino acids: CASSQGPGLNQPQHF. The CDR3 nucleotides read TGTGCCAGCAGCCAGGGTCCGGGACTCAATCAGCCCCAGCATTTT.

As regards this clonotype: Compared with germline, one end of the junction differs, possibly owing to a read error. The V and J genes are TRBV4-1 and TRBJ2-7, with no clear D. The CDR3 consists of 16 residues. Germline V CDR1 and CDR2: MGHRA, YSYEKL. CDR3 residues: CASSQDQMVVNYEQYF. CDR3 DNA: TGTGCCAGCAGCCAAGATCAAATGGTTGTTAACTACGAGCAGTACTTC.

The V gene is TRBV28, the J gene TRBJ1-4, with D perhaps matching TRBD1 (6 bases). The CDR3 runs to 15 residues. Germline CDR1 MDHEN, CDR2 SYDVKM. Trimming removed 6 bases at V and 8 bases at J, with 19 bases between. The CDR3, as DNA: TGTGCCAGCAGCTCCACAGGGATGCGTGGGGAAAAACTGTTTTTT. Translation: CASSSTGMRGEKLFF.

This clonotype occurred many times. The chain is built from TRBV7-2 and TRBJ1-2; D perhaps matches TRBD1 (6 bases). Germline loops: CDR1 SGHTA, CDR2 FQGNSA. Trimming removed 4 bases from V and 4 bases from J, with 10 bases in between. The CDR3 sequence is 13 residues long. The CDR3 bases are TGTGCCAGCAGCTCACCAGGGGTCTATGGCTACACCTTC. It translates to CASSSPGVYGYTF.

The chain employs TRBV6-6 and TRBJ1-2; D ambiguous. The CDR3 is 12 amino acids. Germline V gives CDR1 MNHNY, CDR2 SVGAGI (reference sequence). V was pared by 2 bases and J by 3 bases, with 4 bases between. In DNA form, the CDR3 reads TGTGCCAGCAGTTACGGAGACTATGGCTACACCTTC. Translation gives CASSYGDYGYTF.

The chain carries TRBV29-1 and TRBJ2-5, with a possible D match to TRBD1 (6 bases). CDR3 length equals 14 residues. Trimming removed 7 bases from V and 5 bases from J, with 20 bases in between. CDR1 is SQVTM, CDR2 ANQGSEA, per germline. The CDR3 DNA follows: TGCAGCGCCGGGCGGGTGGGGGCTTTGGAGACCCAGTACTTC. This encodes CSAGRVGALETQYF.

As regards this clonotype: At one boundary the junction diverges from the germline segment, which might be a read error. The gene calls are TRBV19 and TRBJ1-5; D remains ambiguous. CDR1 and CDR2 from the germline V gene are LNHDA and SQIVND (reference sequence). The CDR3 runs 14 residues. CDR3 coding DNA: TGTGCCAGTAGAACGGAAAAGGGCAAACAGCCCCAGCATTTT. Amino acids: CASRTEKGKQPQHF.

The CDR3 loop is CATSDYNRVGVADTQYF. CDR3 bases: TGTGCCACCAGTGATTACAACAGGGTGGGCGTCGCAGATACGCAGTATTTT. V gene TRBV24-1 combines with J gene TRBJ2-3; TRBD1 might be the D (6 bases). Germline values: CDR1 KGHDR, CDR2 SFDVKD. Between the trimmed V and J ends, which lost 2 bases and 4 bases, there was a span of 18 bases. The length of the CDR3 is 17 residues.